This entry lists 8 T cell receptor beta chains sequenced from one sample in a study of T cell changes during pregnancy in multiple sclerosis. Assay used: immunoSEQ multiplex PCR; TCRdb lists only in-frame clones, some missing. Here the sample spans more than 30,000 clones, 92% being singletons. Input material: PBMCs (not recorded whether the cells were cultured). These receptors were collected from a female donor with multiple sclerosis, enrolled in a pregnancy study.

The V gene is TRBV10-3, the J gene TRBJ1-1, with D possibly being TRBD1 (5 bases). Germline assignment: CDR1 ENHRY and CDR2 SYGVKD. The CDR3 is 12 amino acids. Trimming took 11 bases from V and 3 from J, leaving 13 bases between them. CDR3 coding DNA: TGTGCCTCCGCAGCGGGGGACACTGAAGCTTTCTTT. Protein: CASAAGDTEAFF.

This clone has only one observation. This CDR3 is CASSSLGQGGNTQYF. CDR3 nucleotides: TGTGCCAGCAGTTCCCTGGGACAGGGGGGGAATACGCAGTATTTT. The chain links TRBV28 to TRBJ2-3; 11 nucleotides align to TRBD1. The CDR3 has 15 residues. The V gene's germline CDR1 is MDHEN and CDR2 SYDVKM. V gave up 4 bases and J gave up 7 bases; unmatched junction bases: 7.

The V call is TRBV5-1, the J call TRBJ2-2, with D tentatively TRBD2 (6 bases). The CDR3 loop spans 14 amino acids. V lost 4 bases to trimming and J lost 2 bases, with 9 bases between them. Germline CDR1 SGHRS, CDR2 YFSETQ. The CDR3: CASSLALNTGELFF. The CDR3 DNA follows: TGCGCCAGCAGCCTAGCGCTTAACACCGGGGAGCTGTTTTTT.

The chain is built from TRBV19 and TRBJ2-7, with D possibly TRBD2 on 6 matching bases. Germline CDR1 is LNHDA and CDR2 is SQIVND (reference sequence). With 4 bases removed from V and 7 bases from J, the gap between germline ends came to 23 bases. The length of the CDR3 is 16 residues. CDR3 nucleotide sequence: TGTGCCAGTAGTAAAATAGCTCCTGGAGTCCGGGAGGAGCAGTACTTC. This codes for CASSKIAPGVREEQYF. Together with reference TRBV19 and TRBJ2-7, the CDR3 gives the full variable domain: DGGITQSPKYLFRKEGQNVTLSCEQNLNHDAMYWYRQDPGQGLRLIYYSQIVNDFQKGDIAEGYSVSREKKESFPLTVTSAQKNPTAFYLCASSKIAPGVREEQYFGPGTRLTVT.

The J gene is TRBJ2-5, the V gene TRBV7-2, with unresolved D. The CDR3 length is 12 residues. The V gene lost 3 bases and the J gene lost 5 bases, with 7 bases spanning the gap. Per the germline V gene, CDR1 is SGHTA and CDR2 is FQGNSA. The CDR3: CASSFLGETQYF. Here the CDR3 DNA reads TGTGCCAGCAGCTTTCTAGGGGAGACCCAGTACTTC.

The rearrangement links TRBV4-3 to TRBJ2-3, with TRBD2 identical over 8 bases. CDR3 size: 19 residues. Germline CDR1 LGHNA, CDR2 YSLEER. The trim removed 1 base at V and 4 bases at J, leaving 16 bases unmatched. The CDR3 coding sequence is TGCGCCAGCAGCCAAGCAGCGGGTCTCGGGAGGGCCGTCGCAGATACGCAGTATTTT. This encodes CASSQAAGLGRAVADTQYF.

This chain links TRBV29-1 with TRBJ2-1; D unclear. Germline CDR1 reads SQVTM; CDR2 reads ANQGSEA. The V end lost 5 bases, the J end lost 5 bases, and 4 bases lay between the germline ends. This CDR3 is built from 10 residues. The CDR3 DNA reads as TGCAGCGTTTCACACAATGAGCAGTTCTTC. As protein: CSVSHNEQFF.

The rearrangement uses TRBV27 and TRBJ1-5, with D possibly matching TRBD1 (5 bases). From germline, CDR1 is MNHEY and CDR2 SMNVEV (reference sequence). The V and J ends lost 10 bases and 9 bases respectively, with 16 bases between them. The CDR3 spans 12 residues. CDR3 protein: CANRTLGGPQHF. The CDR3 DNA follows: TGTGCCAACAGGACGCTCGGGGGGCCCCAGCATTTT.